A selection of T cell receptor beta chains follows, all from one sample in a study of synovial regulatory T cells in juvenile arthritis. The table came from immunoSEQ multiplex PCR; TCRdb's copy has only in-frame clones and leaves some out. The ten most abundant clones cover less than 0.75% of a sample with around 10,000 clones. The sample comprised Treg cells from blood. The receptors originated from a donor aged 2-29 years with juvenile idiopathic arthritis. The CDR3 runs from the conserved cysteine through the conserved F or W. Each record gives: J gene, V gene, CDR3 protein.

>TRBJ1-3|TRBV5-1
CASSLVAGSLNTIYF
>TRBJ1-5|TRBV28
CASRSNRGNQPQHF
>TRBJ2-5|TRBV5-1
CASSLGRGGETQYF
>TRBJ2-7|TRBV4-3
CASSQARGRDGQYF
>TRBJ1-3|TRBV6-5
CASSYGGSSGNTIYF
>TRBJ1-1|TRBV2
CASMVVKGAQRGAEAFF
>TRBJ2-1|TRBV4-3
CASSRLVRGTLGNEQFF
>TRBJ1-1|TRBV5-4
CASSTQGSAEAFF
>TRBJ2-3|TRBV7-2
CASSLKLFEGDTQYF
>TRBJ1-1|TRBV5-5
CASSLVAGINTEAFF
>TRBJ1-2|TRBV6-6
CASSSARILFSIF
>TRBJ1-2|TRBV19
CASRPPAAGTYYGYTF
>TRBJ2-7|TRBV19
CASSRNSGVSSSVGEQYF
>TRBJ2-7|TRBV5-1
CASSLRRAEQYF
>TRBJ2-3|TRBV4-3
CASSQDRSGTQYF
>TRBJ2-7|TRBV7-2
CASTIHRVAYEQYF
>TRBJ2-3|TRBV4-3
CASSQVAGVADTQYF
>TRBJ1-1|TRBV10-3
CAISGYRVGTEAFF
>TRBJ1-4|TRBV7-8
CASSPTGGGEKLFF
>TRBJ2-7|TRBV19
CASSPLGGPEQYF
>TRBJ1-5|TRBV6-1
CASSGGAKWSNQPQHF
>TRBJ1-4|TRBV20-1
CSARSSF
>TRBJ2-1|TRBV7-6
CASSLSGGPTDEQFF
>TRBJ2-7|TRBV21-1
CASSKKPESPRPGSYEQYF
>TRBJ1-3|TRBV6-6
CASSYAGSSGNTIYF
>TRBJ2-3|TRBV21-1
CASSKAGTDTQYF
>TRBJ2-7|TRBV19
CASSSTGGRGYEQYF
>TRBJ1-4|TRBV2
CASSAAPGLDSYRGEKLFF
>TRBJ2-3|TRBV5-1
CASSQASLDTQYF
>TRBJ1-1|TRBV7-6
CASSLGTSNTEAFF
>TRBJ1-2|TRBV7-9
CALETGSNYGYTF
>TRBJ2-3|TRBV5-6
CASSLVEGMGQYF
>TRBJ2-1|TRBV9
CASSALAGVRDEQFF
>TRBJ2-2|TRBV4-1
CASSQGRWSGELFF
>TRBJ1-6|TRBV7-9
CASSLVLDSPLHF